The 14 T cell receptor beta chains below were found in one sample sequenced in a study of identical twins. TCRdb re-derived calls from the 5' RACE reads in MiXCR, one entry per CDR3 protein. The sample has roughly 690,000 distinct CDR3 sequences, 21% seen once; the top ten hold around 4.4%. The same specimen was also included in a second study, on T cells expressing NK-cell markers.

The specimen sequenced was PBMCs. Receptors were obtained from a woman between 18 and 29 years old in good health.

The chain carries TRBV30 and TRBJ2-5, with D perhaps matching TRBD1 or TRBD2 (5 bases each). This CDR3 has 13 amino acids. Germline CDR1 GTSNPN, CDR2 SVGIG (reference sequence). The V gene lost 1 base and the J gene lost 7 bases, with 13 bases spanning the gap. CDR3 nucleotide sequence: TGTGCCTGGAGTGAGGGCCCGGGGCTGACCCAGTACTTC. It encodes CAWSEGPGLTQYF.

The chain joins TRBV5-6 to TRBJ2-5; D is ambiguous. The CDR3 has 13 amino acids. V was pared by 0 bases and J by 9 bases, with 12 bases between. From germline, CDR1 is SGHDT and CDR2 YYEEEE. The CDR3 is CASSLEQNWAQYF. The CDR3 coding sequence is TGTGCCAGCAGCTTGGAACAGAATTGGGCCCAGTACTTC.

J is TRBJ2-1 and V is TRBV6-2 or TRBV6-3; 11 nucleotides line up with TRBD2. V lost 5 bases to trimming and J lost 9 bases; unmatched junction nucleotides: 9. Germline V CDR1 and CDR2: MNHEY, SVGEGT. This CDR3 comprises 15 residues. The CDR3, as DNA: TGTGCCAGCAGTGCACATATTAGCGGGAGGGGTGAGCAGTTCTTC. Protein sequence: CASSAHISGRGEQFF.

This clonotype was detected a few times. J is TRBJ2-1 and V is TRBV6-1; 10 nucleotides match TRBD1. The CDR3 totals 14 residues. Per germline, CDR1 MNHNS and CDR2 SASEGT. With V trimmed by 7 bases and J by 5 bases, 5 bases remained unmatched. As DNA, the CDR3 is TGTGCCAGCAACCGGGACAGGGGCCACAATGAGCAGTTCTTC. This translates into CASNRDRGHNEQFF.

This clonotype was observed a handful of times. One base away lies a much larger clone, so this may be a sequencing read error. The chain recombines TRBV14 with TRBJ2-5; no definite D call. Germline V gives CDR1 SGHDN, CDR2 FVKESK. The CDR3 covers 12 residues. V was shortened by 0 bases and J by 5 bases, with 4 bases between the two germline ends. The chain's CDR3 is CASSQDGETQYF. CDR3 DNA: TGTGCCAGCAGCCAAGATGGGGAGACCCAGTACTTC.

This clonotype was recorded many times. The V and J genes are TRBV7-8 and TRBJ2-3, with D perhaps given as TRBD1 or TRBD2 (6 bases each). Germline CDR1 and CDR2: SGHVS and FQNEAQ. This CDR3 spans 15 amino acids. The V gene lost 3 bases and the J gene lost 2 bases, with 12 bases spanning the gap. DNA of the CDR3: TGTGCCAGCAGCTTGAGAGGGGGACTCACAGATACGCAGTATTTT. Protein sequence: CASSLRGGLTDTQYF.

The rearrangement uses TRBV7-9 and TRBJ1-2; D may be TRBD1 (6 bases). CDR1 and CDR2 from the germline V gene are SEHNR and FQNEAQ (reference sequence). V was pared by 5 bases and J by 3 bases, with 10 bases between. This CDR3 is 13 amino acids long. The CDR3 region is CASSPTGYYGYTF. The CDR3 nucleotides are TGTGCCAGCAGCCCGACAGGATACTATGGCTACACCTTC.

This sequence joins TRBV12-3 or TRBV12-4 and TRBJ2-3; 9 bases agree with TRBD1. V shed 4 bases, J shed 1 base, and the junction held 3 bases outside the gene matches. CDR3 size: 15 residues. CDR3 sequence: CASSWTGVGTDTQYF. In DNA, the CDR3 is TGTGCCAGCAGTTGGACAGGGGTGGGCACAGATACGCAGTATTTT.

This clonotype was counted only a few times. The chain links TRBV7-9 to TRBJ2-7, with 7 bases aligning to TRBD2. The germline V gene encodes CDR1 SEHNR and CDR2 FQNEAQ (reference sequence). The CDR3 extends over 16 amino acids. V trimming: 2 bases; J trimming: 3 bases; junction bases outside the gene matches: 10. As DNA, the CDR3 is TGTGCCAGCAGCTTATCGTTCGGCGGGAGTTTCTACGAGCAGTACTTC. It yields the protein CASSLSFGGSFYEQYF.

This clonotype was picked up many times. This chain connects TRBV5-1 to TRBJ2-4, with D perhaps TRBD1 (5 bases). The V gene's germline CDR1 is SGHRS and CDR2 YFSETQ. Trimming took 4 bases from V and 0 from J, leaving 11 bases between them. This CDR3 region has 15 residues. The CDR3 region has the DNA TGCGCCAGCAGCCCCCATGGGGCAGCCAAAAACATTCAGTACTTC. Translating gives CASSPHGAAKNIQYF.

J is TRBJ2-5 and V is TRBV5-5; perhaps TRBD2 as D (6 bases). The CDR3 runs to 17 residues. Germline CDR1 is SGHKS and CDR2 is YYEKEE (reference sequence). V lost 2 bases, J lost 1 base, and 18 bases lay in between. Written as DNA, the CDR3 is TGTGCCAGCAGCTTTAGGCAGTGGGTCGGGGGCCAAGAGACCCAGTACTTC. It yields the protein CASSFRQWVGGQETQYF.

This rearrangement joins TRBV20-1 to TRBJ2-3; D may be TRBD2 (5 bases). The germline V gene has CDR1 DFQATT and CDR2 SNEGSKA (reference sequence). This CDR3 region has 13 residues. Trimming shortened V by 8 bases and J by 4 bases, and 16 bases separated the two germline ends. CDR3 residues: CSYARRSADTQYF. The CDR3 nucleotides read TGCAGTTACGCTAGGAGGTCGGCAGATACGCAGTATTTT.

This clonotype was counted ten times or more. The chain employs TRBV5-1 and TRBJ1-1, with a tentative D call TRBD1 (6 bases). Germline V gene data show CDR1 as SGHRS and CDR2 as YFSETQ. V dropped 0 bases and J dropped 4 bases, with 13 bases sitting between them. The CDR3 has 15 amino acids. The chain's CDR3 is CASSLAGQGFTEAFF. The CDR3 nucleotides are TGCGCCAGCAGCTTGGCAGGTCAGGGGTTCACTGAAGCTTTCTTT.

The CDR3 reads CSAYGTSGAYEQYF. CDR3 sequence (DNA): TGCAGTGCCTATGGGACTAGCGGAGCATACGAGCAGTACTTC. This chain uses TRBV20-1 with TRBJ2-7; TRBD2 matches at 11 bases. CDR3 length: 14 amino acids. J lost 4 bases, V lost 6 bases, and 8 bases had no gene match. Germline CDR1 reads DFQATT; CDR2 reads SNEGSKA (reference sequence).